This T cell receptor (beta chain) was documented in a study of CD8 T cells in Susac syndrome. cDNA came from about 0.5 to 1 ug RNA primed by random hexamers. One entry per CDR3 protein, called by TCRdb with MiXCR from the immunoSEQ multiplex PCR reads. The sample lists some 110,000 distinct CDR3 sequences; more than 80% were seen once. The ends were cut back, 2 bases at V and 1 base at J, with 11 bases in the middle. Germline assignment: CDR1 SGHDN and CDR2 FVKESK. The CDR3 loop spans 15 amino acids. This sequence was found in a human donor with multiple sclerosis. V usage is TRBV14 and J usage is TRBJ1-1, with D perhaps matching TRBD1 (6 bases). Sample: CD8+ T cells from PBMCs. CDR3 in amino acids: CASSQLTTGNTEAFF. The CDR3 DNA reads as TGTGCCAGCAGCCAATTGACGACAGGGAACACTGAAGCTTTCTTT. Full variable domain (remainder filled in from reference TRBV14 and TRBJ1-1): EAGVTQFPSHSVIEKGQTVTLRCDPISGHDNLYWYRRVMGKEIKFLLHFVKESKQDESGMPNNRFLAERTGGTYSTLKVQPAELEDSGVYFCASSQLTTGNTEAFFGQGTRLTVV.